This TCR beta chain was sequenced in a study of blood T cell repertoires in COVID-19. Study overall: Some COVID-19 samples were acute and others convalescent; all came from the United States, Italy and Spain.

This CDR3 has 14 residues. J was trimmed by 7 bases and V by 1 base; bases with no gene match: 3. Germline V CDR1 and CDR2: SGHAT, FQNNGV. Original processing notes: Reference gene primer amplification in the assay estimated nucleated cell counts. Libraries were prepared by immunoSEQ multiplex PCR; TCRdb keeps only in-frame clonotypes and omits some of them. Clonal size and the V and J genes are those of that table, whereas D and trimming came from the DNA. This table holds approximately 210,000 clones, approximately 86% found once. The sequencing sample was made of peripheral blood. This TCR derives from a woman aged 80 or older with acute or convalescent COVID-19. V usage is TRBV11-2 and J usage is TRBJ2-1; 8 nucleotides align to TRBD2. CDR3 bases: TGTGCCAGCAGCTTAGTCGGGACTAGGAATGAGCAGTTCTTC. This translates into CASSLVGTRNEQFF.